These 28 T cell receptor beta chains were all obtained from the same sample, sequenced in a study of blood T cell repertoires in COVID-19 (dated by TCRdb to about 2020). The library came from the immunoSEQ multiplex PCR assay. The source is immuneACCESS, and TCRdb retained only in-frame sequences with V and J called. Part of the clones is not carried over; for the studies checked, unresolved V genes explain less than half of this, and the remainder is unexplained. The sample has some 11,000 clones on record, approximately 82% of them singletons. The ten largest clones capture 12% of the sample. Specimen: peripheral blood. The receptors stem from a human donor in a cohort sampled during active COVID-19.

The CDR3 reads CASSLGVSGVQETQYF. In nucleotides, the CDR3 is TGTGCCAGCAGCTTAGGGGTCTCAGGGGTACAAGAGACCCAGTACTTC. The chain combines TRBV7-6 with TRBJ2-5, with a tentative D call TRBD1 (6 bases). The CDR3 extends over 16 amino acids. CDR1 is SGHVS, CDR2 FNYEAQ, per germline. Between the trimmed V and J ends, which lost 1 base and 2 bases, there was a span of 14 bases.

V gene TRBV7-8 combines with J gene TRBJ2-7; possible D gene TRBD1, 6 bases. CDR1 is SGHVS, CDR2 FQNEAQ, per germline. This CDR3 region has 14 residues. Trimming removed 3 bases from V and 1 base from J, with 10 bases in between. DNA of the CDR3: TGTGCCAGCAGCTTCGACAGGCAATCCTACGAGCAGTACTTC. As protein: CASSFDRQSYEQYF.

This chain connects TRBV28 to TRBJ2-7; TRBD1 agrees at 7 bases. Germline lookup yields CDR1 MDHEN and CDR2 SYDVKM. The J segment lost 4 bases and the V segment lost 6 bases, leaving 12 bases of the junction unmatched. This CDR3 has 15 residues. The CDR3, as DNA: TGTGCCAGCAGACTAAGGGGGACAGTACAGTACGAGCAGTACTTC. This codes for CASRLRGTVQYEQYF.

Concerning this clone: One junction end disagrees with the germline gene, perhaps due to a read error. This chain links TRBV28 with TRBJ1-5; TRBD1 matches at 7 bases. CDR1 and CDR2 from the germline V gene are MDHEN and SYDVKM. The CDR3 covers 14 residues. The CDR3: CASSYRTGNQPQHF. CDR3 DNA sequence: TGTGCCAGCAGTTATCGGACAGGCAACCAGCCCCAGCATTTT.

This clone was seen only once. The chain is built from TRBV28 and TRBJ2-7; 7 bases line up with TRBD2. With 4 bases clipped from V and 5 bases from J, the junction kept 11 bases outside the gene matches. Germline lookup yields CDR1 MDHEN and CDR2 SYDVKM. The CDR3 has 15 residues. CDR3 DNA: TGTGCCAGCAGTTGGCAGGGCGGGAGAACTCACGAGCAGTACTTC. This translates into CASSWQGGRTHEQYF.

The chain carries TRBV7-9 and TRBJ2-5; D uncertain. Germline V CDR1 and CDR2: SEHNR, FQNEAQ (reference sequence). The CDR3 extends over 12 amino acids. V was cut by 8 bases and J by 4 bases, with 11 bases left in between. The CDR3 DNA follows: TGTGCCAGCGTTCCGGGTTCAGAGACCCAGTACTTC. The encoded protein is CASVPGSETQYF.

The rearrangement joins TRBV28 to TRBJ2-1, with a possible D match to TRBD2 (5 bases). The CDR3 has 15 residues. Germline V gene lookup returns CDR1 MDHEN and CDR2 SYDVKM. Trimming took off 6 bases at V and 0 bases at J, with 12 bases between the two ends. The CDR3: CASSRGYSSYNEQFF. CDR3 sequence (DNA): TGTGCCAGCAGCCGCGGGTACAGCTCCTACAATGAGCAGTTCTTC.

The chain couples TRBV11-2 to TRBJ2-1, with D possibly matching TRBD1 (6 bases). The CDR3 covers 13 residues. CDR1 is SGHAT and CDR2 is FQNNGV in the germline V gene. V lost 1 base to trimming and J lost 12 bases, with 13 bases between them. CDR3 amino acids: CASSLGQAGGQFF. The CDR3 DNA is TGTGCCAGCAGCTTAGGACAGGCCGGTGGGCAGTTCTTC. Based on the CDR3 plus reference TRBV11-2 and TRBJ2-1, the full variable domain is EAGVAQSPRYKIIEKRQSVAFWCNPISGHATLYWYQQILGQGPKLLIQFQNNGVVDDSQLPKDRFSAERLKGVDSTLKIQPAKLEDSAVYLCASSLGQAGGQFFGPGTRLTVL.

For the CDR3, the DNA is TGTGCCAGCAGCTTTGCAGGGTTGGAGACGCAGTATTTT. Translated, it gives CASSFAGLETQYF. The chain carries TRBV7-9 and TRBJ2-3, with TRBD1 as a possible D gene (5 bases). Looked up from germline, CDR1 is SEHNR and CDR2 is FQNEAQ (reference sequence). The CDR3 length is 13 residues. Trimming cost V 3 bases and J 9 bases, with 13 bases left between them.

V usage is TRBV2 and J usage is TRBJ1-2; TRBD1 might be the D (5 bases). Germline V gene sequence: CDR1 SNHLY, CDR2 FYNNEI. The V and J ends lost 8 bases and 6 bases respectively, with 19 bases between them. CDR3 length equals 14 residues. CDR3 DNA sequence: TGTGCCAGCCTGTCACAGGCCTTTTGGAATGGCTACACCTTC. It yields the protein CASLSQAFWNGYTF.

The chain is built from TRBV29-1 and TRBJ2-1; D gene unclear. The CDR3 covers 11 residues. Germline V gives CDR1 SQVTM, CDR2 ANQGSEA. V lost 2 bases, J lost 10 bases, and 9 bases lay in between. CDR3 amino acids: CSVELDQEQFF. The CDR3 DNA sequence: TGCAGCGTTGAACTAGACCAGGAGCAGTTCTTC.

The chain couples TRBV7-9 to TRBJ2-1; weak D call: TRBD1 (6 bases). CDR1 SEHNR and CDR2 FQNEAQ come from the germline V gene (reference sequence). The CDR3 sequence is 16 residues long. Trimming took 5 bases from V and 5 from J, leaving 19 bases between them. CDR3: CASSPRGRGRNNEQFF. CDR3 sequence (DNA): TGTGCCAGCAGCCCCAGGGGAAGGGGAAGGAACAATGAGCAGTTCTTC.

This clone turned up a few times. The V and J genes are TRBV27 and TRBJ2-1; 10 bases fit TRBD2. Losses at the gene ends were 10 bases for V and 4 bases for J; bases not matched to a gene: 7. The germline CDR1 and CDR2 sequences are MNHEY and SMNVEV (reference sequence). This CDR3 is 14 amino acids long. The CDR3 nucleotides read TGTGCCACCCATCGTAGCGGGAGGTACAATGAGCAGTTCTTC. It yields the protein CATHRSGRYNEQFF.

This clone was seen just once. The chain uses TRBV2 and TRBJ2-5; TRBD1 is a possible D gene (5 bases). The CDR3 contains 12 residues. V lost 5 bases and J 5 bases, leaving 9 bases between the germline ends. The germline gives CDR1 SNHLY, CDR2 FYNNEI. Written as DNA, the CDR3 is TGTGCCAGCAGTATAAGGGGTGAGACCCAGTACTTC. Residues: CASSIRGETQYF. Full variable domain (remainder filled in from reference TRBV2 and TRBJ2-5): EPEVTQTPSHQVTQMGQEVILRCVPISNHLYFYWYRQILGQKVEFLVSFYNNEISEKSEIFDDQFSVERPDGSNFTLKIRSTKLEDSAMYFCASSIRGETQYFGPGTRLLVL.

V is TRBV21-1 and J is TRBJ2-7; the table assigns TRBD2, which was not confirmed against the DNA. TRBV21-1 is deemed a pseudogene. The CDR3 is 15 amino acids. CDR3 sequence reads: CASSKSSGRTYEQYF. The CDR3 DNA reads as TGTGCCAGCAGCAAATCTAGCGGGAGGACCTACGAGCAGTACTTC.

This clone was seen a handful of times. This sequence joins TRBV5-1 and TRBJ2-7; D might be TRBD2 (6 bases). CDR1 and CDR2 from the germline V gene are SGHRS and YFSETQ. There are 15 residues in the CDR3. Trimming stripped 4 bases from V and 2 bases from J, with 16 bases between. Here the CDR3 DNA reads TGCGCCAGCAGCCGTCAGGGACTGTCGACCTACGAGCAGTACTTC. Its protein is CASSRQGLSTYEQYF.

The CDR3, as DNA: TGTGCCAGCAGCTACCTCGCCGGGTCATCAGACTACGAGCAGTACTTC. Its protein is CASSYLAGSSDYEQYF. This chain links TRBV11-2 with TRBJ2-7, with D uncertain. The CDR3 is 16 residues long. Between the trimmed V and J ends, which lost 4 bases and 3 bases, there was a span of 19 bases. Germline CDR1 SGHAT, CDR2 FQNNGV.

The rearrangement uses TRBV5-1 and TRBJ2-3; 8 bases line up with TRBD2. J gave up 1 base and V 4 bases, and 2 bases lay outside the gene matches. CDR1 is SGHRS, CDR2 YFSETQ, per germline. The CDR3 runs 14 residues. The CDR3 here is CASSQTSGTDTQYF. The CDR3 DNA reads as TGCGCCAGCAGCCAGACTAGCGGCACAGATACGCAGTATTTT.

The chain uses TRBV30 and TRBJ2-7, with TRBD2 matching 10 bases. This CDR3 is built from 17 residues. The J segment lost 0 bases and the V segment lost 2 bases, leaving 10 bases of the junction unmatched. Germline lookup yields CDR1 GTSNPN and CDR2 SVGIG (reference sequence). The CDR3 is CAWSPHGLADHSYEQYF. The CDR3, as DNA: TGTGCCTGGAGTCCCCACGGACTAGCGGACCACTCCTACGAGCAGTACTTC. Combining the CDR3 with reference TRBV30 and TRBJ2-7 gives the whole variable domain SQTIHQWPATLVQPVGSPLSLECTVEGTSNPNLYWYRQAAGRGLQLLFYSVGIGQISSEVPQNLSASRPQDRQFILSSKKLLLSDSGFYLCAWSPHGLADHSYEQYFGPGTRLTVT.

Here the CDR3 DNA reads TGTGCCAGCAGCAAAAACAGGCCCGTAGTCTCAGGGACAGATACGCAGTATTTT. It translates to CASSKNRPVVSGTDTQYF. The chain joins TRBV21-1 to TRBJ2-3; TRBD1, the table's D call, was not compared with the DNA. TRBV21-1 is a pseudogene. CDR3 length: 18 residues.

The CDR3 sequence: CAISESISENTEAFF. Written as DNA, the CDR3 is TGTGCCATCAGTGAGTCAATCAGCGAGAACACTGAAGCTTTCTTT. The chain recombines TRBV10-3 with TRBJ1-1; no definite D call. The CDR3 totals 15 residues. Germline V gives CDR1 ENHRY, CDR2 SYGVKD. V lost 0 bases, J lost 1 base, and 9 bases lay in between.

V usage is TRBV5-1 and J usage is TRBJ2-2, with TRBD2 as a possible D gene (5 bases). Germline loops: CDR1 SGHRS, CDR2 YFSETQ. V lost 3 bases, J lost 1 base, and 19 bases lay in between. The CDR3 consists of 18 residues. CDR3 amino acids: CASSYRSPGLVNTGELFF. The CDR3 DNA follows: TGCGCCAGCAGCTATCGATCGCCGGGGTTAGTGAACACCGGGGAGCTGTTTTTT.

This clone was seen just once. The genes are TRBV29-1 and TRBJ1-1; D call uncertain. CDR1 is SQVTM and CDR2 is ANQGSEA in the germline V gene. The V end was cut by 3 bases, the J end by 3 bases, with 11 bases between. The CDR3 consists of 13 residues. The CDR3 is CSVESTLDTEAFF. DNA for the CDR3: TGCAGCGTTGAGAGCACCTTGGACACTGAAGCTTTCTTT.

The rearrangement links TRBV6-2 or TRBV6-3 to TRBJ1-2; D is undetermined. V dropped 0 bases and J dropped 6 bases, with 14 bases sitting between them. Germline V gene sequence: CDR1 MNHEY, CDR2 SVGEGT. This CDR3 is built from 15 residues. The CDR3: CASSYSAGPLHGYTF. CDR3 DNA sequence: TGTGCCAGCAGTTACTCGGCAGGCCCACTGCATGGCTACACCTTC.

The chain combines TRBV3-1 (or the pseudogene TRBV3-2) with TRBJ2-2, with 12 nucleotides matching TRBD2. CDR3 length: 15 amino acids. Losses at the gene ends were 7 bases for V and 1 base for J; bases not matched to a gene: 1. Germline CDR1 and CDR2: LGHDT and YNNKEL (reference sequence). The CDR3 region has the DNA TGTGCCAGCATGACTAGCGGGAGGAACACCGGGGAGCTGTTTTTT. This translates into CASMTSGRNTGELFF.

The chain has TRBV5-4 and TRBJ2-3, with a weak D call TRBD1 (5 bases). Germline V gene data show CDR1 as SGHNT and CDR2 as YYREEE (reference sequence). Between the trimmed V and J ends, which lost 2 bases and 4 bases, there was a span of 8 bases. There are 13 residues in the CDR3. The CDR3 region is CASSFQGSDTQYF. CDR3 DNA sequence: TGTGCCAGCAGCTTTCAGGGATCAGATACGCAGTATTTT.

The J gene is TRBJ2-3, the V gene TRBV19; TRBD2 might be the D (6 bases). The ends were cut back, 3 bases at V and 6 bases at J, with 19 bases in the middle. Germline lookup yields CDR1 LNHDA and CDR2 SQIVND (reference sequence). The CDR3 consists of 16 residues. The CDR3 reads CASSIWALEGLDTQYF. As DNA, the CDR3 is TGTGCCAGTAGTATTTGGGCCTTGGAGGGGTTGGATACGCAGTATTTT.

In its sample, this clone was seen a few times. In DNA, the CDR3 is TGTGCCAGTAGTATAGACTTGAGACAGGCTATACGGAGTGAAAAACTGTTTTTT. The encoded protein is CASSIDLRQAIRSEKLFF. The rearrangement joins TRBV19 to TRBJ1-4, with D tentatively TRBD1 (6 bases). Germline V gene data show CDR1 as LNHDA and CDR2 as SQIVND (reference sequence). The CDR3 is 18 amino acids. V was trimmed by 0 bases and J by 7 bases, leaving 21 bases between them. The whole variable domain, filled in from reference TRBV19 and TRBJ1-4, reads DGGITQSPKYLFRKEGQNVTLSCEQNLNHDAMYWYRQDPGQGLRLIYYSQIVNDFQKGDIAEGYSVSREKKESFPLTVTSAQKNPTAFYLCASSIDLRQAIRSEKLFFGSGTQLSVL.